What follows is one T cell receptor beta chain and its context. TCRdb's table, derived via immunoSEQ multiplex PCR, lists solely in-frame clones and lacks some. In the table there are approximately 500,000 clones, 85% to 90% of which are singletons. This sample stems from a study of blood T cell repertoires in COVID-19. The CDR3 extends over 12 amino acids. V was trimmed by 7 bases and J by 6 bases, leaving 12 bases between them. Germline V gene data show CDR1 as MNHEY and CDR2 as SVGAGI. Sequencing was done on a sample of PBMCs or T cells enriched from blood (not recorded which). The sequence was collected from a woman between 35 and 50 years old who had recovered from COVID-19. V usage is TRBV6-5 and J usage is TRBJ1-2, with D unclear. CDR3: CASTSRWDGYTF. Here the CDR3 DNA reads TGTGCCAGCACCTCCAGGTGGGATGGCTACACCTTC.